Listed below are T cell receptor beta chains from one sample, sequenced in a study of lymphopenia after photon versus proton radiotherapy. Generated by immunoSEQ multiplex PCR, the TCRdb table keeps only in-frame clones and is missing some. Of about 19,000 clones detected, 90% to 95% appear once; the ten largest clones hold about 6.5%. Here the sequenced sample was peripheral blood, taken from a patient treated with photon-based radiotherapy. These receptors were obtained from a man aged 60 to 69 with pancreatic cancer. Both conserved end residues are part of each CDR3. The D gene is left open where the match is weak. Some rows mark clone size as missing; the rest say once, few, many or name a class of expanded clone.

V	size	D	J	CDR3	DNA
TRBV30	.	.	TRBJ1-6	CAWSASGPLHF	TGTGCCTGGAGTGCCTCGGGACCCCTCCACTTT
TRBV7-7	.	TRBD2	TRBJ2-3	CASSPRWGGDTQYF	TGTGCTAGCAGCCCAAGGTGGGGGGGAGATACGCAGTATTTT
TRBV7-9	once	.	TRBJ2-7	CASSSAGGDSYEQYF	TGTGCCAGCAGCTCCGCAGGGGGGGACAGCTACGAGCAGTACTTC
TRBV2	few	TRBD1	TRBJ1-1	CATQGVGTEAFF	TGTGCCACACAGGGGGTGGGCACTGAAGCTTTCTTT
TRBV2	.	.	TRBJ1-1	CASKGPRNTEAFF	TGTGCCAGTAAGGGACCTCGGAACACTGAAGCTTTCTTT
TRBV4-3	.	.	TRBJ2-7	CASSQDVDNADEQYF	TGCGCCAGCAGCCAAGATGTGGACAACGCGGACGAGCAGTACTTC
TRBV7-2	.	.	TRBJ2-1	CASSLGGGRYNEQFF	TGTGCCAGCAGCTTGGGAGGGGGGCGTTACAATGAGCAGTTCTTC
TRBV30	.	.	TRBJ1-1	CAWGRRSIYDTEAFF	TGTGCCTGGGGACGGAGGAGTATATATGATACTGAAGCTTTCTTT
TRBV4-3	few	.	TRBJ2-2	CASSQVVGELFF	TGCGCCAGCAGCCAAGTGGTCGGGGAGCTGTTTTTT
TRBV4-3	medium-sized	.	TRBJ2-1	CASSQDRISYYEQFF	TGCGCCAGCAGCCAAGATCGTATTAGCTACTATGAGCAGTTCTTC
TRBV6-5	.	TRBD1	TRBJ1-6	CASSAGTGYNSPLHF	TGTGCCAGCAGTGCCGGGACAGGCTATAATTCACCCCTCCACTTT
TRBV18	.	.	TRBJ2-2	CASSPGQLFNTGELFF	TGTGCCAGCTCACCGGGACAACTGTTTAACACCGGGGAGCTGTTTTTT
TRBV5-1	.	TRBD1	TRBJ1-3	CASSFTGQGNTIYF	TGCGCCAGCAGCTTTACGGGACAGGGAAACACCATATATTTT
TRBV5-1	.	.	TRBJ1-1	CASSLEGIYTEAFF	TGCGCCAGCAGCTTGGAGGGGATCTACACTGAAGCTTTCTTT
TRBV6-1	.	.	TRBJ2-7	CASNRWRVGAYEQYF	TGTGCCAGCAACCGGTGGAGGGTAGGAGCCTACGAGCAGTACTTC
TRBV6-6	.	.	TRBJ2-1	CASSYSRGHYNEQFF	TGTGCCAGCAGTTACTCGAGGGGTCACTACAATGAGCAGTTCTTC
TRBV19	.	.	TRBJ2-7	CASSDRWDEQYF	TGTGCCAGCAGTGACAGGTGGGACGAGCAGTACTTC
TRBV6-6	.	.	TRBJ1-1	CASSYARGLNTEAFF	TGTGCCAGCAGTTACGCGCGGGGGCTGAACACTGAAGCTTTCTTT
TRBV4-1	.	TRBD2	TRBJ2-2	CASSHGLAGGTGELFF	TGCGCCAGCAGCCACGGGTTAGCGGGGGGGACCGGGGAGCTGTTTTTT
TRBV7-9	.	.	TRBJ1-2	CASSSVDNYGYTF	TGTGCCAGCAGCTCGGTCGATAACTATGGCTACACCTTC
TRBV27	.	.	TRBJ1-2	CASRVGKYGYTF	TGTGCCAGTCGAGTGGGGAAGTATGGCTACACCTTC
TRBV7-9	.	.	TRBJ2-7	CASSPQHLRGYEQYF	TGTGCCAGCAGCCCCCAGCACCTCAGGGGCTACGAGCAGTACTTC
TRBV5-1	few	.	TRBJ1-3	CASSLVGRTSGNTIYF	TGCGCCAGCAGCTTGGTTGGACGTACCTCTGGAAACACCATATATTTT